These 23 T cell receptor beta chains came from one sample sequenced in a study of low-dose radiotherapy and immunotherapy resistance in tumors. First-strand cDNA used TRAV- and TRBV-specific primers, covering alpha and beta chains. For amplifying TCRs, the PCR ran for roughly 20 cycles with Phusion, which was used together with a constant-region primer and the adapter on the V primers. TCRdb called the reads again in MiXCR, with one record for every CDR3 protein. The sample lists approximately 90,000 distinct CDR3 sequences, around 17% occurring once. Time point given: before trial treatment. Sequenced here: PBMCs, sampled before treatment. These receptors came from a male donor with prostate cancer.

This clonotype was detected ten times or more. J is TRBJ2-7 and V is TRBV13, with D possibly TRBD1 on 6 matching bases. CDR1 PRHDT and CDR2 FYEKMQ come from the germline V gene (reference sequence). Trimming took 6 bases from V and 4 from J, leaving 10 bases between them. This CDR3 has 12 amino acids. The CDR3 sequence is CASSSDSYEQYF. DNA of the CDR3: TGTGCCAGCAGTTCGGACAGTTACGAGCAGTACTTC.

In this sample, this clonotype turned up many times. This sequence joins TRBV3-1 and TRBJ2-4; a weak D match, TRBD1 (6 bases). CDR3 length equals 20 residues. Germline values: CDR1 LGHDT, CDR2 YNNKEL (reference sequence). The V gene lost 0 bases and the J gene lost 5 bases, with 26 bases spanning the gap. The CDR3 loop is CASSQDSPWQGNEGENIQYF. The CDR3 coding sequence is TGTGCCAGCAGCCAAGATAGCCCCTGGCAGGGCAACGAGGGGGAAAACATTCAGTACTTC.

The table lists this clonotype with many counts. CDR3 amino acids: CSVNGAKYSYNEQFF. CDR3 DNA: TGCAGCGTAAACGGGGCCAAGTACTCCTACAATGAGCAGTTCTTC. The V and J genes are TRBV29-1 and TRBJ2-1, with D perhaps being TRBD1 or TRBD2 (5 bases each). V was pared by 6 bases and J by 0 bases, with 15 bases between. This CDR3 spans 15 amino acids. The V gene's germline CDR1 is SQVTM and CDR2 ANQGSEA.

This clonotype was seen at least ten times. The chain joins TRBV19 to TRBJ2-3; D may be TRBD1 or TRBD2 (5 bases each). This CDR3 comprises 15 residues. V lost 6 bases to trimming and J lost 4 bases, with 17 bases between them. From germline, CDR1 is LNHDA and CDR2 SQIVND (reference sequence). CDR3 in DNA: TGTGCCAGTAGCCGTGGGACCCATACCTCAGATACGCAGTATTTT. Translating gives CASSRGTHTSDTQYF.

This clonotype has a count of ten or more. The J gene is TRBJ2-6, the V gene TRBV5-4; D is undetermined. CDR3 size: 11 residues. Trimming left V 2 bases short and J 10 bases short, with 4 bases between. CDR1 SGHNT and CDR2 YYREEE come from the germline V gene (reference sequence). The CDR3 spells CASSFQNVLTF. DNA for the CDR3: TGTGCCAGCAGCTTCCAGAACGTCCTGACTTTC.

This clonotype was counted many times. J is TRBJ2-2 and V is TRBV5-1; perhaps D is TRBD1 or TRBD2 (5 bases each). Trimming took off 7 bases at V and 4 bases at J, with 17 bases between the two ends. The length of the CDR3 is 15 residues. CDR1 is SGHRS and CDR2 is YFSETQ in the germline V gene. The CDR3 DNA reads as TGCGCCAGCCTCCCGGGGCCAACGGCCACCGGGGAGCTGTTTTTT. Its protein is CASLPGPTATGELFF.

The gene calls are TRBV7-3 and TRBJ2-3, with TRBD2 identical over 9 bases. Unmatched junction bases numbered 9, after V lost 2 bases and J lost 0 bases. From germline, CDR1 is SGHTA and CDR2 FQGTGA. The CDR3 consists of 18 residues. CDR3 in amino acids: CASSLLGGGAISTDTQYF. DNA for the CDR3: TGTGCCAGCAGCTTATTAGGCGGGGGGGCAATTAGCACAGATACGCAGTATTTT. The full variable domain, in which reference TRBV7-3 and TRBJ2-3 provide the parts outside the CDR3, is GAGVSQTPSNKVTEKGKYVELRCDPISGHTALYWYRQSLGQGPEFLIYFQGTGAADDSGLPNDRFFAVRPEGSVSTLKIQRTERGDSAVYLCASSLLGGGAISTDTQYFGPGTRLTVL.

Points on this clonotype: This sequence may be a read error, since a much larger clone differs from it by one base. The V and J genes are TRBV6-6 and TRBJ1-4; 7 bases agree with TRBD1. The trim removed 8 bases at V and 8 bases at J, leaving 11 bases unmatched. Germline-derived CDR1 and CDR2 are MNHNY and SVGAGI (reference sequence). This CDR3 contains 14 residues. The CDR3 protein is CASGPGQTKEKLFF. CDR3 coding DNA: TGTGCCAGCGGGCCGGGACAGACCAAAGAAAAACTGTTTTTT.

This clonotype was seen at least ten times. The chain uses TRBV12-3 or TRBV12-4 and TRBJ2-1; 9 bases agree with TRBD1. J was trimmed by 6 bases and V by 6 bases; bases with no gene match: 9. The CDR3 runs to 15 residues. CDR3 protein: CASSNRGREVNEQFF. The DNA of the CDR3 is TGTGCCAGCAGCAACAGGGGGCGCGAGGTCAATGAGCAGTTCTTC.

This clonotype occurred many times. J is TRBJ1-1 and V is TRBV19; 7 bases map to TRBD1. This CDR3 contains 14 residues. From germline, CDR1 is LNHDA and CDR2 SQIVND (reference sequence). The V segment lost 8 bases and the J segment 3 bases; nucleotides outside the gene matches: 9. The CDR3 DNA reads TGTGCCAGTGTAGGGGGCCGAGTAGACACTGAAGCTTTCTTT. Translation gives CASVGGRVDTEAFF.

V and J are TRBV5-1 and TRBJ2-1; 7 bases match TRBD1. Germline V gene lookup returns CDR1 SGHRS and CDR2 YFSETQ. The CDR3 totals 15 residues. V shed 4 bases, J shed 8 bases, and the junction held 12 bases outside the gene matches. CDR3 amino acids: CASSRTGSVKDEQFF. The CDR3 coding sequence is TGCGCCAGCAGCCGGACAGGCTCCGTAAAAGATGAGCAGTTCTTC.

In its sample, this clonotype was seen many times. The chain recombines TRBV6-2 or TRBV6-3 with TRBJ1-5, with 8 bases lining up with TRBD1. The J segment lost 0 bases and the V segment lost 5 bases, leaving 3 bases of the junction unmatched. CDR3 length equals 15 residues. Germline CDR1 MNHEY, CDR2 SVGEGT. The CDR3 bases are TGTGCCAGCAGTGACAGGGGTTATAGCAATCAGCCCCAGCATTTT. Translated: CASSDRGYSNQPQHF.

This clonotype was detected ten times or more. This rearrangement joins TRBV29-1 to TRBJ2-3, with 10 bases that match TRBD2. J gave up 5 bases and V 4 bases, and 6 bases lay outside the gene matches. The CDR3 loop spans 14 amino acids. CDR1 SQVTM and CDR2 ANQGSEA come from the germline V gene. The CDR3 DNA reads TGCAGCGTTGTCCCTAGCGGGGGAGGAGATACGCAGTATTTT. This codes for CSVVPSGGGDTQYF.

This clonotype was seen at least ten times. The chain uses TRBV10-2 and TRBJ2-5, with D unclear. V shed 3 bases and J shed 5 bases, with 4 bases lying between them. The length of the CDR3 is 11 residues. CDR1 is WSHSY, CDR2 SAAADI, per germline. CDR3 loop: CASSDYETQYF. CDR3 nucleotides: TGCGCCAGCAGTGATTACGAGACCCAGTACTTC.

The table lists this clonotype with many counts. This chain links TRBV12-5 with TRBJ2-1; 12 bases fit TRBD1. Germline loops: CDR1 LGHNT, CDR2 FRNRAP. Unmatched junction bases numbered 5, after V lost 5 bases and J lost 9 bases. The CDR3 has 14 residues. The CDR3 protein is CASGLGTGGGEQFF. The CDR3 DNA reads as TGTGCTAGTGGTCTGGGGACAGGGGGCGGTGAGCAGTTCTTC.

Comments on this clonotype: The DNA is omitted, as the CDR3 cannot be located on it reliably, and the CDR3 follows TCRdb's listing. The CDR3 sequence: CASSIYLCSVALSHRGTDTQYF. This rearrangement joins TRBV5-1 to TRBJ2-3; the table's D call of TRBD1 was not tested on the DNA. Looked up from germline, CDR1 is SGHRS and CDR2 is YFSETQ. The CDR3 totals 22 residues, both ends included.

In its sample, this clonotype was seen many times. In DNA, the CDR3 is TGCAGCGCCCCTCTGGGGGGCCGCACAGATACGCAGTATTTT. Encoded protein: CSAPLGGRTDTQYF. The chain combines TRBV29-1 with TRBJ2-3, with D perhaps assigned TRBD1 or TRBD2 (6 bases each). CDR1 SQVTM and CDR2 ANQGSEA come from the germline V gene. This CDR3 is built from 14 residues. V gave up 7 bases and J gave up 1 base, with 15 bases separating them.

This clonotype occurred many times. The V and J genes are TRBV12-3 or TRBV12-4 and TRBJ2-7; 12 bases align to TRBD2. Trimming took 7 bases from V and 2 from J; bases not matched to a gene: 3. The CDR3 is 14 amino acids. The CDR3 loop is CASTLAGGAYEQYF. The CDR3 DNA follows: TGTGCCAGCACCCTAGCGGGGGGGGCCTACGAGCAGTACTTC.

This clonotype was seen repeatedly, ten times or more. This chain uses TRBV2 with TRBJ2-3; 8 bases are a match to TRBD2. J lost 4 bases, V lost 1 base, and 4 bases had no gene match. Germline CDR1 is SNHLY and CDR2 is FYNNEI. The CDR3 has 15 amino acids. The CDR3 sequence is CASSEVRGGADTQYF. The CDR3 nucleotides read TGTGCCAGCAGTGAAGTTCGGGGGGGGGCAGATACGCAGTATTTT. The complete variable domain, with remaining parts taken from reference TRBV2 and TRBJ2-3, reads EPEVTQTPSHQVTQMGQEVILRCVPISNHLYFYWYRQILGQKVEFLVSFYNNEISEKSEIFDDQFSVERPDGSNFTLKIRSTKLEDSAMYFCASSEVRGGADTQYFGPGTRLTVL.

This clonotype was counted ten times or more. This chain joins TRBV10-2 and TRBJ1-6, with 7 bases identical to TRBD1. Trimming removed 11 bases from V and 4 bases from J; junction bases left unmatched: 5. CDR1 and CDR2 from the germline V gene are WSHSY and SAAADI. The CDR3 sequence is 13 residues long. Written as DNA, the CDR3 is TGCGCCTCATTACAGGGGTATAATTCACCCCTCCACTTT. It translates to CASLQGYNSPLHF.

The table lists this clonotype with many counts. The V and J genes are TRBV5-6 and TRBJ2-5; 9 bases map to TRBD1. V gave up 4 bases and J gave up 7 bases; unmatched junction bases: 11. From germline, CDR1 is SGHDT and CDR2 YYEEEE. This CDR3 comprises 15 residues. The CDR3 sequence: CASSPTGTGLPTQYF. CDR3 bases: TGTGCCAGCAGCCCCACCGGGACAGGGCTTCCGACCCAGTACTTC.

At least ten counts were recorded for this clonotype. The V gene is TRBV24-1, the J gene TRBJ2-3; D is uncertain. The CDR3 has 12 residues. CDR1 KGHDR and CDR2 SFDVKD come from the germline V gene. Trimming shortened V by 4 bases and J by 6 bases, and 7 bases separated the two germline ends. CDR3 bases: TGTGCCACCAGTGACCTGGGGGATACGCAGTATTTT. It encodes CATSDLGDTQYF.

This clonotype occurred many times. The genes are TRBV11-2 and TRBJ2-1; TRBD1 might be the D (6 bases). The CDR3 is 15 residues long. Trimming left V 8 bases short and J 1 base short, with 15 bases between. Germline V gene lookup returns CDR1 SGHAT and CDR2 FQNNGV. The CDR3 DNA reads TGTGCCAGCCTGACTCGGACAGTATCCTACAATGAGCAGTTCTTC. Protein sequence: CASLTRTVSYNEQFF.